The 18 T cell receptor beta chains given below trace back to one sample, sequenced in a study of blood T cells in healthy people across ages. Then a second PCR, running about 6 to 12 cycles, was carried out with a sample-barcoded 5' primer and a J-beta primer mix. TCRdb re-analysed the 5' RACE reads in MiXCR, keeping a single row per CDR3 protein. This table holds 1.5 million to 2 million distinct CDR3 sequences, about 35% found once. Sequencing was done on a sample of blood. These receptors were obtained from a young woman in good health.

V gene TRBV18 combines with J gene TRBJ2-3, with D perhaps matching TRBD1 (6 bases). CDR1 KGHSH and CDR2 LQKENI come from the germline V gene. The ends were cut back, 1 base at V and 2 bases at J, with 16 bases in the middle. The CDR3 is 17 amino acids. The CDR3 DNA reads TGTGCCAGCTCACCACTTCGACAGGTAACGGACACAGATACGCAGTATTTT. This encodes CASSPLRQVTDTDTQYF.

This clonotype showed up just a few times. This sequence joins TRBV5-1 and TRBJ2-1; 9 bases are shared with TRBD1. The CDR3 runs 14 residues. Germline V gives CDR1 SGHRS, CDR2 YFSETQ. V lost 4 bases and J lost 8; bases outside the gene matches: 7. CDR3 nucleotide sequence: TGCGCCAGCAGCCATGGACAGGGGTGGGATGAGCAGTTCTTC. Translating it yields CASSHGQGWDEQFF. Combining the CDR3 with reference TRBV5-1 and TRBJ2-1 gives the whole variable domain KAGVTQTPRYLIKTRGQQVTLSCSPISGHRSVSWYQQTPGQGLQFLFEYFSETQRNKGNFPGRFSGRQFSNSRSEMNVSTLELGDSALYLCASSHGQGWDEQFFGPGTRLTVL.

This clonotype was observed a handful of times. The chain links TRBV9 to TRBJ2-7, with D possibly TRBD1 on 6 matching bases. Trimming shortened V by 3 bases and J by 0 bases, and 10 bases separated the two germline ends. Germline V CDR1 and CDR2: SGDLS, YYNGEE. This CDR3 region has 14 residues. In DNA, the CDR3 is TGTGCCAGCAGCGCAGGGACACTCTCCTACGAGCAGTACTTC. Translation gives CASSAGTLSYEQYF. Filled out from reference TRBV9 and TRBJ2-7, the complete variable domain reads DSGVTQTPKHLITATGQRVTLRCSPRSGDLSVYWYQQSLDQGLQFLIQYYNGEERAKGNILERFSAQQFPDLHSELNLSSLELGDSALYFCASSAGTLSYEQYFGPGTRLTVT.

This clonotype was seen more than once but under ten times. The chain has TRBV12-3 or TRBV12-4 and TRBJ2-5; TRBD1 might be the D (6 bases). V was shortened by 7 bases and J by 6 bases, with 27 bases between the two germline ends. CDR3 length equals 17 residues. The CDR3 DNA sequence: TGTGCCAGCACCCAACTCGAGGCGGGTTTGGGGGCGAAGACCCAGTACTTC. This gives the protein CASTQLEAGLGAKTQYF.

V is TRBV30 and J is TRBJ1-6, with TRBD1 as a possible D gene (6 bases). Germline CDR1 and CDR2: GTSNPN and SVGIG (reference sequence). V lost 4 bases, J lost 11 bases, and 15 bases lay in between. CDR3 length: 13 residues. The CDR3 DNA reads TGTGCCTGGACCCCGACAGGAATTGCACCCCTCCACTTT. Its translation is CAWTPTGIAPLHF.

The rearrangement uses TRBV19 and TRBJ2-1; D is unclear. V lost 3 bases and J lost 0, with 9 bases in between. The CDR3 contains 15 residues. The germline V gene encodes CDR1 LNHDA and CDR2 SQIVND (reference sequence). CDR3 coding DNA: TGTGCCAGTAGTATGGCGCCGAGCTCCTACAATGAGCAGTTCTTC. Its protein product is CASSMAPSSYNEQFF.

This clonotype was seen repeatedly, ten times or more. The V call is TRBV12-3 or TRBV12-4, the J call TRBJ2-5; D remains ambiguous. The CDR3 consists of 12 residues. V was pared by 6 bases and J by 12 bases, with 17 bases between. The CDR3: CASSPLGNSEYF. Written as DNA, the CDR3 is TGTGCCAGCAGCCCTCTGGGCAATTCTGAGTACTTC.

A single count supports this clonotype. The genes are TRBV11-2 and TRBJ1-1; 9 positions match TRBD1. Germline V CDR1 and CDR2: SGHAT, FQNNGV. V trimming: 3 bases; J trimming: 4 bases; junction bases outside the gene matches: 9. The CDR3 spans 16 residues. As DNA, the CDR3 is TGTGCCAGCAGCTTCGCCCTGACAGGGGGTAGCACTGAAGCTTTCTTT. It translates to CASSFALTGGSTEAFF.

The chain uses TRBV20-1 and TRBJ2-5, with 10 bases lining up with TRBD2. The V gene end was trimmed by 3 bases and the J gene end by 5 bases; junction bases not matched to a gene: 12. This CDR3 is 16 amino acids long. Germline CDR1 DFQATT, CDR2 SNEGSKA (reference sequence). The CDR3 nucleotides read TGCAGTGCTAGCCGAGGGGCTAGCGGGAGCAGGGAGACCCAGTACTTC. Protein: CSASRGASGSRETQYF.

This clonotype appeared many times. The chain employs TRBV5-5 and TRBJ2-3; D call uncertain. The V gene's germline CDR1 is SGHKS and CDR2 YYEKEE (reference sequence). Trimming cost V 3 bases and J 2 bases, with 13 bases left between them. CDR3 length equals 15 residues. CDR3 nucleotides: TGTGCCAGCAGCTACGAACTTCTCTTCACAGATACGCAGTATTTT. Translation: CASSYELLFTDTQYF.

This clonotype showed up just a few times. The V and J genes are TRBV12-3 or TRBV12-4 and TRBJ2-1; the match to TRBD2 covers 13 bases. Trimming at V came to 7 bases and at J to 5 bases, leaving 11 bases not matched to a gene. This CDR3 comprises 17 residues. The DNA of the CDR3 is TGTGCCAGCAAACGGACTAGCGGGAGAGAGGGTCACAATGAGCAGTTCTTC. Amino acids: CASKRTSGREGHNEQFF.

J is TRBJ2-1 and V is TRBV19; 7 bases are shared with TRBD1. This CDR3 spans 13 amino acids. The V gene's germline CDR1 is LNHDA and CDR2 SQIVND (reference sequence). Losses at the gene ends were 2 bases for V and 5 bases for J; bases not matched to a gene: 0. The CDR3 sequence is CASSITGDNEQFF. For the CDR3, the DNA is TGTGCCAGTAGTATAACAGGGGACAATGAGCAGTTCTTC.

The sample holds a few counts of this clonotype. V gene TRBV6-9 combines with J gene TRBJ2-7; 7 bases are a match to TRBD2. In germline, CDR1 is MNHGY, CDR2 SVAAGI. This CDR3 is 15 amino acids long. V lost 2 bases and J lost 7; bases outside the gene matches: 11. In DNA form, the CDR3 reads TGTGCCAGCAGTTATGCGAGCGGGATCGCCAGAGAGCAGTACTTC. Amino acids: CASSYASGIAREQYF.

J is TRBJ2-6 and V is TRBV15, with a possible D match to TRBD1 (5 bases). Germline CDR1 and CDR2: LNHNV and YYDKDF (reference sequence). Trimming removed 0 bases from V and 2 bases from J, with 5 bases in between. The CDR3 spans 15 residues. CDR3 sequence: CATSRETAGANVLTF. Written as DNA, the CDR3 is TGTGCCACCAGCAGAGAGACAGCTGGGGCCAACGTCCTGACTTTC.

In its sample, this clonotype was seen a few times. The gene calls are TRBV20-1 and TRBJ1-2, with a tentative D call TRBD1 (6 bases). Between the trimmed V and J ends, which lost 7 bases and 7 bases, there was a span of 16 bases. The CDR3 is made up of 12 amino acids. CDR1 DFQATT and CDR2 SNEGSKA come from the germline V gene (reference sequence). The CDR3 protein is CSVRGNWGGYTF. The CDR3 nucleotides are TGCAGTGTCAGGGGAAACTGGGGTGGCTACACCTTC.

This clonotype has just a few counts. This chain links TRBV29-1 with TRBJ2-7; D might be TRBD2 (7 bases). Trimming left V 4 bases short and J 5 bases short, with 15 bases between. The CDR3 length is 13 residues. The germline gives CDR1 SQVTM, CDR2 ANQGSEA. The CDR3 reads CSVGRGGDNEQYF. CDR3 coding DNA: TGCAGCGTTGGAAGGGGGGGGGACAACGAGCAGTACTTC.

The sample holds a few counts of this clonotype. CDR3 in amino acids: CASSKALPRDSTYEQYF. The CDR3 region has the DNA TGTGCCAGCAGCAAAGCCTTACCGCGGGACAGTACCTACGAGCAGTACTTC. The chain links TRBV21-1 to TRBJ2-7; whether TRBD1, the table's D call, matches the DNA was not checked. TRBV21-1 is assigned pseudogene status. The length of the CDR3 is 17 residues.

The chain links TRBV7-9 to TRBJ2-3; maybe TRBD1 (5 bases). Germline CDR1 and CDR2: SEHNR and FQNEAQ (reference sequence). The CDR3 loop spans 14 amino acids. V lost 5 bases and J 5 bases, leaving 14 bases between the germline ends. Here the CDR3 DNA reads TGTGCCAGCAGCCACGGGCAGGGTATAGATACGCAGTATTTT. It yields the protein CASSHGQGIDTQYF.